This TCR beta chain was identified during a study of cytomegalovirus exposure and HLA in healthy donors. Overall study findings and caveats: In vitro, a few CMV-associated chains proved specific for CMV antigens. Across donors, presence/absence analyses took sequencing depth to be roughly uniform.

The records do not include a CMV serostatus for this donor. This clone was seen once. Its antigen remains unidentified. In the PCR, 60 Vbeta and 13 Jbeta primers were used. Sequencing was performed with immunoSEQ multiplex PCR; in TCRdb, only in-frame clones are kept and a portion is missing. The sample holds some 150,000 clones; roughly four fifths are singletons and the top ten take around 15%. Looked up from germline, CDR1 is SGHDT and CDR2 is YYEEEE. This CDR3 spans 14 amino acids. V lost 4 bases to trimming and J lost 4 bases; unmatched junction nucleotides: 7. The sample taken for sequencing was PBMCs. This receptor was obtained from a human donor in good health. V gene TRBV5-6 combines with J gene TRBJ2-7, with 8 bases lining up with TRBD2. The CDR3: CASSPTSASYEQYF. Here the CDR3 DNA reads TGTGCCAGCAGCCCGACTAGCGCCTCTTACGAGCAGTACTTC. The whole variable domain, filled in from reference TRBV5-6 and TRBJ2-7, reads DAGVTQSPTHLIKTRGQQVTLRCSPKSGHDTVSWYQQALGQGPQFIFQYYEEEERQRGNFPDRFSGHQFPNYSSELNVNALLLGDSALYLCASSPTSASYEQYFGPGTRLTVT.